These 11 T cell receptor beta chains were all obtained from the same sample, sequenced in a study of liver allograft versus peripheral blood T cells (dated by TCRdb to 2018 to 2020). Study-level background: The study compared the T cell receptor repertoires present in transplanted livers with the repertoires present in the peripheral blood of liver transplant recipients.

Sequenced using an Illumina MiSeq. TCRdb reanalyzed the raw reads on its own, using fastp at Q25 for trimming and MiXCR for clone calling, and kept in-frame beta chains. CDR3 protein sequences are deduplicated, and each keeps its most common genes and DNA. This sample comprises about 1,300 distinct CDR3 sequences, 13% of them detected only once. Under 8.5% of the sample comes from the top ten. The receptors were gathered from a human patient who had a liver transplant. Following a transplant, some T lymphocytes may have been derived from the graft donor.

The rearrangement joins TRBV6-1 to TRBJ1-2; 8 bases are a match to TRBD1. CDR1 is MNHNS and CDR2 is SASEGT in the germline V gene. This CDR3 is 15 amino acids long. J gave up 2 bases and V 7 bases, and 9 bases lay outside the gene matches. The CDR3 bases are TGTGCCAGCACCCGACAGGGGTTAGCGAACTATGGCTACACCTTC. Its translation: CASTRQGLANYGYTF.

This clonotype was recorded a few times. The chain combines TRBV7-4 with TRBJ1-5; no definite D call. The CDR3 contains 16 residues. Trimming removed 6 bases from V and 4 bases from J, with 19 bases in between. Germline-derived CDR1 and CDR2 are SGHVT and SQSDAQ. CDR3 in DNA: TGTGCCAGCAGTTCGTCAGGAGGAGAGGGAAATCAGCCCCAGCATTTT. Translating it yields CASSSSGGEGNQPQHF.

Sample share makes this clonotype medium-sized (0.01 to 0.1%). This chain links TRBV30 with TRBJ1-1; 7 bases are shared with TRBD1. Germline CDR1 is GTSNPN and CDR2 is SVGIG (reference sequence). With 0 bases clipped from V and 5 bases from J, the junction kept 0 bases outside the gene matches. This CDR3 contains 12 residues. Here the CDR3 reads CAWSVQGTEAFF. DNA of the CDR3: TGTGCCTGGAGTGTACAGGGGACTGAAGCTTTCTTT.

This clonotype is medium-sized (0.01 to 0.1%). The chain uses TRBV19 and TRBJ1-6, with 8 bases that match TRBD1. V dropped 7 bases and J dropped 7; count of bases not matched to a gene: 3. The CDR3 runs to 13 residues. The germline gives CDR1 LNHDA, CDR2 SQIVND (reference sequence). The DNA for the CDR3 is TGTGCCAGTAATACAGGGGGAAATTCACCCCTCCACTTT. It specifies CASNTGGNSPLHF.

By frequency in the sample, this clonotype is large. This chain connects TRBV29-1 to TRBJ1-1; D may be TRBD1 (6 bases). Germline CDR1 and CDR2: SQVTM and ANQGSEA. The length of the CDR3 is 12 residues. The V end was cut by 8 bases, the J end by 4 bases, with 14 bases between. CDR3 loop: CSSRGGATEAFF. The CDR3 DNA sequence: TGCAGCTCGCGTGGGGGGGCCACTGAAGCTTTCTTT.

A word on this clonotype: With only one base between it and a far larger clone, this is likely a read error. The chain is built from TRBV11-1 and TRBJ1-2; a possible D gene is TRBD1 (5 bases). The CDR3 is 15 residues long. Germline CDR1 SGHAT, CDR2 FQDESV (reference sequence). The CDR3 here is CASSLTGGDNYGYIF. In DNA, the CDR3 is TGTGCCAGCAGCTTAACAGGAGGGGATAACTATGGCTACATCTTC.

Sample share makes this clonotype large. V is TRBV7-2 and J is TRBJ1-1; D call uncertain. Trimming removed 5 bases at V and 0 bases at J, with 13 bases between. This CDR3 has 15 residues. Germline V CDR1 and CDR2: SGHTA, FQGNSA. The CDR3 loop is CASSPALRVNTEAFF. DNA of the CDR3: TGTGCCAGCAGCCCGGCGCTACGGGTGAACACTGAAGCTTTCTTT.

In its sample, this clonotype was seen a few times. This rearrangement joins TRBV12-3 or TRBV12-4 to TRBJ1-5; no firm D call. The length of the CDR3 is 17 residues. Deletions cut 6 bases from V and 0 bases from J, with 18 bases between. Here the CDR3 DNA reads TGTGCCAGCAGGGCCCCGGGAGGGAGCTATAGCAATCAGCCCCAGCATTTT. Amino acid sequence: CASRAPGGSYSNQPQHF.

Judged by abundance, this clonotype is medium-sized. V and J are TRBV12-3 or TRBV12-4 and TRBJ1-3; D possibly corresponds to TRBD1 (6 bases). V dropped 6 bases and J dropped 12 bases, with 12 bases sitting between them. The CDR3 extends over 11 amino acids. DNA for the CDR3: TGTGCCAGCAGAGCCACAGGGTTCATATATTTT. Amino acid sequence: CASRATGFIYF.

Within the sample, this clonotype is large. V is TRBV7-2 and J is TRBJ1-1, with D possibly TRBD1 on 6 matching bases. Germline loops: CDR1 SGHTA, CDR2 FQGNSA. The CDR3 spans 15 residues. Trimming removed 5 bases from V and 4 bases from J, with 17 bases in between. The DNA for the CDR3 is TGTGCCAGCAGCCCAATGGGGGCTTACGGCACTGAAGCTTTCTTT. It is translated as CASSPMGAYGTEAFF.

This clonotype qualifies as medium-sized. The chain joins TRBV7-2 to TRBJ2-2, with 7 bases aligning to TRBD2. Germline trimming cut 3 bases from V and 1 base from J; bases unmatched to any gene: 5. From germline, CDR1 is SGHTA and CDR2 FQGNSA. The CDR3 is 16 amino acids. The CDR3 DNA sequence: TGTGCCAGCAGCTTTAGGGAGGGCCTGAACACCGGGGAGCTGTTTTTT. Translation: CASSFREGLNTGELFF. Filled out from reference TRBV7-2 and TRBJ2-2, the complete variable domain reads GAGVSQSPSNKVTEKGKDVELRCDPISGHTALYWYRQSLGQGLEFLIYFQGNSAPDKSGLPSDRFSAERTGGSVSTLTIQRTQQEDSAVYLCASSFREGLNTGELFFGEGSRLTVL.